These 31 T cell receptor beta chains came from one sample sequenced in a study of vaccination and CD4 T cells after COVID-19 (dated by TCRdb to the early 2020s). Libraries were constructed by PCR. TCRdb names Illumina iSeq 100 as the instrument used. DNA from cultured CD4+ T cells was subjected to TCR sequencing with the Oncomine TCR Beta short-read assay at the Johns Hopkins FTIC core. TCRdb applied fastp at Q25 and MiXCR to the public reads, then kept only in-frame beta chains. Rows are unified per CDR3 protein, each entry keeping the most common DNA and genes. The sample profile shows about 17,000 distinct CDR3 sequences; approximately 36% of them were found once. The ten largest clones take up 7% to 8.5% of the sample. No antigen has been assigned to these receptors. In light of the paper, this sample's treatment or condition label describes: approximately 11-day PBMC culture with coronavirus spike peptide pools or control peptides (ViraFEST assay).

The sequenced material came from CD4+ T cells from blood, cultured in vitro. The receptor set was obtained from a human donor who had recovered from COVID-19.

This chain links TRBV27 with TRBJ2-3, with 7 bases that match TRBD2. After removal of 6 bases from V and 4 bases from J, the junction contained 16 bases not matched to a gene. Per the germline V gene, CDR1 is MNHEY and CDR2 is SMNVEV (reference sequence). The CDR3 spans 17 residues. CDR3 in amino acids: CASSPTISAGFADTQYF. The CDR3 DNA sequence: TGTGCCAGCAGCCCAACGATCTCAGCGGGATTCGCAGATACGCAGTATTTT.

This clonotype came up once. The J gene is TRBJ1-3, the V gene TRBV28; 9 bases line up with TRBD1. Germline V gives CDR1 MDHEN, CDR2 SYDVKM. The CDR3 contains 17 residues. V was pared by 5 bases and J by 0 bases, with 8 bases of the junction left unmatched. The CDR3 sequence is CASSRPGQGHSGNTIYF. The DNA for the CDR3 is TGTGCCAGCAGTAGACCGGGACAGGGACACTCTGGAAACACCATATATTTT.

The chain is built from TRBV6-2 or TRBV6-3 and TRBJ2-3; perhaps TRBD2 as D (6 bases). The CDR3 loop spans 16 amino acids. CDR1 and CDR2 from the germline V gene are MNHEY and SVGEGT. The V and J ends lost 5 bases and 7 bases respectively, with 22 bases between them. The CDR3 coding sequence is TGTGCCAGCAGTCAACAAGTCCGGGAGACTCTTTATACGCAGTATTTT. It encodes CASSQQVRETLYTQYF.

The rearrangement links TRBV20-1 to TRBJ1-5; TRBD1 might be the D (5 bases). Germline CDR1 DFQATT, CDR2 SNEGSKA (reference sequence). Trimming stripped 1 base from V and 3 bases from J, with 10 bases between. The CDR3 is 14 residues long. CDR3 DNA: TGCAGTGCTAGAGGCGGACAAACCAATCAGCCCCAGCATTTT. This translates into CSARGGQTNQPQHF.

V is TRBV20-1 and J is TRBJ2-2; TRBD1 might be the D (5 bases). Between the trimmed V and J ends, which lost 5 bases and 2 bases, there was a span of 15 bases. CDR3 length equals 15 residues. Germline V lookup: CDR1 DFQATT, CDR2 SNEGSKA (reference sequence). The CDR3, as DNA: TGCAGTGCTCCGAGAGTAGGGGTTAACACCGGGGAGCTGTTTTTT. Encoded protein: CSAPRVGVNTGELFF.

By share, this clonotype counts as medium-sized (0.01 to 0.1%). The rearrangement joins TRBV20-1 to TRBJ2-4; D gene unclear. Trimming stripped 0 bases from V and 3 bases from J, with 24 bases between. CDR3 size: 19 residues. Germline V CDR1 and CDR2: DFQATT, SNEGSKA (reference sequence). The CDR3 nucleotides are TGCAGTGCTAGAGAATCGGCAGCAATAGTCGGTTTGGGCAAAAACATTCAGTACTTC. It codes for CSARESAAIVGLGKNIQYF.

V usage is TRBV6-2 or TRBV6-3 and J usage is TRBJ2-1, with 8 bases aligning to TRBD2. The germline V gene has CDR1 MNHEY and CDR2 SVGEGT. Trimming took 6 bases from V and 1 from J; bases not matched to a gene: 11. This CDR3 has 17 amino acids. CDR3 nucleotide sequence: TGTGCCAGCAGGCCATACGTAGCGGGAAAGTCCTACAATGAGCAGTTCTTC. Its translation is CASRPYVAGKSYNEQFF.

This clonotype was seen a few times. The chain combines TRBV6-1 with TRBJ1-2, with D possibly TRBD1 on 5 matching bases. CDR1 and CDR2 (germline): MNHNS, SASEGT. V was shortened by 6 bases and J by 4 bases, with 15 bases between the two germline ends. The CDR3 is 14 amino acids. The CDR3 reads CASRTQGVGYGYTF. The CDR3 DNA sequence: TGTGCCAGCAGGACACAAGGGGTCGGCTATGGCTACACCTTC.

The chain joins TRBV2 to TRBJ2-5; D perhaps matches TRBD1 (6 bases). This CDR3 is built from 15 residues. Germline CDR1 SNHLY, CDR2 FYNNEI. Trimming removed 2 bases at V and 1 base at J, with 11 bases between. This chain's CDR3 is CASSEYTGIQETQYF. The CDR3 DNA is TGTGCCAGCAGTGAATACACAGGGATCCAAGAGACCCAGTACTTC.

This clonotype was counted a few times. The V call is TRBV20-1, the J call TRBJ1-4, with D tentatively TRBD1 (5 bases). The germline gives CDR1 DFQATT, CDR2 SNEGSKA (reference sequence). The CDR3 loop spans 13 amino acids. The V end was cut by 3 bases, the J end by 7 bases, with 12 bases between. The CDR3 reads CSARTVGSEKLFF. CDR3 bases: TGCAGTGCTAGGACAGTCGGGAGTGAAAAACTGTTTTTT.

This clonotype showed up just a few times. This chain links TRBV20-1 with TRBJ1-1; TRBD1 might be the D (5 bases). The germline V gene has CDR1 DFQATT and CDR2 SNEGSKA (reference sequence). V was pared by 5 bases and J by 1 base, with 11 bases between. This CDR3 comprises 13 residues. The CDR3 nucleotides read TGCAGTGCTGCACCCGACAGGAACACTGAAGCTTTCTTT. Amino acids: CSAAPDRNTEAFF.

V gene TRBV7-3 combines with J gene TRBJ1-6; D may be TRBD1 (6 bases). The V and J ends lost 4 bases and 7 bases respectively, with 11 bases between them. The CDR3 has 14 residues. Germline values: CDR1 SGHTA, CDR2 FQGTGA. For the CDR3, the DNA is TGTGCCAGCAGCTCGGGACAACCGAATTCACCCCTCCACTTT. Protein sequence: CASSSGQPNSPLHF.

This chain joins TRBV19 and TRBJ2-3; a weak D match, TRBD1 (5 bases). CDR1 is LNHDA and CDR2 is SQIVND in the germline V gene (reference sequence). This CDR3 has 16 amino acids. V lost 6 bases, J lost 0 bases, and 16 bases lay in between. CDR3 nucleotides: TGTGCCAGTAGCGGTTTAGCAGGGCCTAGCACAGATACGCAGTATTTT. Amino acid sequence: CASSGLAGPSTDTQYF.

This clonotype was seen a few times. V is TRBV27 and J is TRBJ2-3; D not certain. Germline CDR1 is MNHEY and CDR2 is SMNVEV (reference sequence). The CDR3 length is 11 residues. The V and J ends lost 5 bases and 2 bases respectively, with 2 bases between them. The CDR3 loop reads CASSTTDTQYF. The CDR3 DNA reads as TGTGCCAGCAGTACCACAGATACGCAGTATTTT.

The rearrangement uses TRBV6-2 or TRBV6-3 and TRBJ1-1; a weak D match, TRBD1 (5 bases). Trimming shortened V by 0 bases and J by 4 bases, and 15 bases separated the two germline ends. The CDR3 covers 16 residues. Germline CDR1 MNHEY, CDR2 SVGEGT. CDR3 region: CASSYSRGRGSTEAFF. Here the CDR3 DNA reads TGTGCCAGCAGTTACTCGAGGGGACGTGGGAGCACTGAAGCTTTCTTT.

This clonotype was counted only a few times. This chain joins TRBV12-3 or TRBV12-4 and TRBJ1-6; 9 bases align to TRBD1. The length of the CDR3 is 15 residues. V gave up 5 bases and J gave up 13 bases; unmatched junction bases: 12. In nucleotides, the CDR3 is TGTGCCAGCAGTCCCCTGGGACAGGGCATGTCTCCCCTCCACTTT. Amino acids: CASSPLGQGMSPLHF.

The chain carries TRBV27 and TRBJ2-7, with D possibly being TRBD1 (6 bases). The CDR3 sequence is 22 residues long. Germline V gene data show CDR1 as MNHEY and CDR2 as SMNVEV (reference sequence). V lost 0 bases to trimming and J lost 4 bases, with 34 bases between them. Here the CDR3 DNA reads TGTGCCAGCAGTTTATCGAATTGGAGCGTATTTAAGGGGGATCGACCGCGGTACGAGCAGTACTTC. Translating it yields CASSLSNWSVFKGDRPRYEQYF.

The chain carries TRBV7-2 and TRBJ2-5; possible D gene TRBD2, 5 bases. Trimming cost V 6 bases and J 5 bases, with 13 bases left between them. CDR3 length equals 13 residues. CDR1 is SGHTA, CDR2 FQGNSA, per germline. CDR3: CASSRGIFETQYF. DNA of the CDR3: TGTGCCAGCAGTAGAGGGATTTTCGAGACCCAGTACTTC. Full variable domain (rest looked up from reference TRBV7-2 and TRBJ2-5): GAGVSQSPSNKVTEKGKDVELRCDPISGHTALYWYRQSLGQGLEFLIYFQGNSAPDKSGLPSDRFSAERTGGSVSTLTIQRTQQEDSAVYLCASSRGIFETQYFGPGTRLLVL.

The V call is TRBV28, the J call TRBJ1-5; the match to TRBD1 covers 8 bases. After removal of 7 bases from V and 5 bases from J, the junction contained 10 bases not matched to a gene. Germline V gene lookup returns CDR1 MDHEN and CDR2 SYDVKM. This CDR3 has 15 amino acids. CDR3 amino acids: CASTSSQGAYQPQHF. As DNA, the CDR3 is TGTGCCAGCACCTCTTCCCAGGGGGCTTATCAGCCCCAGCATTTT.

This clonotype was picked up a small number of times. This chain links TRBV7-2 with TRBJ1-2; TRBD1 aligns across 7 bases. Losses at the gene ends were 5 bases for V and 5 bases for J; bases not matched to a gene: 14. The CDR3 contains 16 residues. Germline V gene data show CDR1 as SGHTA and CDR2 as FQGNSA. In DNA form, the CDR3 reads TGTGCCAGCAGCCCTCTACGAGGGGGCGGCTTTTATGGCTACACCTTC. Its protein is CASSPLRGGGFYGYTF.

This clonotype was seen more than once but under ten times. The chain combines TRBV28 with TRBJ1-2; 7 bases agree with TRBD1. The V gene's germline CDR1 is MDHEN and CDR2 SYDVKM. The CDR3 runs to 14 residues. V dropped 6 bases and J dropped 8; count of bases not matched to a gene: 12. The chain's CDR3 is CASRSPEGAGGYTF. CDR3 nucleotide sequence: TGTGCCAGCAGGTCTCCTGAGGGGGCGGGGGGCTACACCTTC.

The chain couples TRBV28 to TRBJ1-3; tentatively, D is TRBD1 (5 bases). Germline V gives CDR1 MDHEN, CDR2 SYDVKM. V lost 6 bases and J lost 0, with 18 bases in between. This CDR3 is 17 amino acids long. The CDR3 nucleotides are TGTGCCAGCAGAGGCTCCCCAGGGTCGCCCTCTGGAAACACCATATATTTT. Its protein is CASRGSPGSPSGNTIYF. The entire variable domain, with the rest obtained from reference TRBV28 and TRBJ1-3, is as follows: DVKVTQSSRYLVKRTGEKVFLECVQDMDHENMFWYRQDPGLGLRLIYFSYDVKMKEKGDIPEGYSVSREKKERFSLILESASTNQTSMYLCASRGSPGSPSGNTIYFGEGSWLTVV.

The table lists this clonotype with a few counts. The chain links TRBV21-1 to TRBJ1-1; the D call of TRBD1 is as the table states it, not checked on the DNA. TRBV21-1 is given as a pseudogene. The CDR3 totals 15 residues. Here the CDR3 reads CASSKPYRENTEAFF. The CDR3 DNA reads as TGTGCCAGCAGCAAACCATACAGGGAGAACACTGAAGCTTTCTTT.

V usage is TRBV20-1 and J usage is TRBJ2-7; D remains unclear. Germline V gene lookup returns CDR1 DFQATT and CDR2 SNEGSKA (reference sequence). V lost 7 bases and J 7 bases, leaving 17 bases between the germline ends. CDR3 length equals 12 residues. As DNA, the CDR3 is TGCAGTGGCAGACCTAGTTTCGATGAGCAGTACTTC. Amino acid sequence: CSGRPSFDEQYF.

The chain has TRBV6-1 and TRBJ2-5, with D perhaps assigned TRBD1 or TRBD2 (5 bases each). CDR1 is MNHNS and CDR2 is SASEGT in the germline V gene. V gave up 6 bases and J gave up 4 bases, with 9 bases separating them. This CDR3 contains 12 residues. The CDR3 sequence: CASSRAGETQYF. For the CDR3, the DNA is TGTGCCAGCAGCAGGGCGGGAGAGACCCAGTACTTC.

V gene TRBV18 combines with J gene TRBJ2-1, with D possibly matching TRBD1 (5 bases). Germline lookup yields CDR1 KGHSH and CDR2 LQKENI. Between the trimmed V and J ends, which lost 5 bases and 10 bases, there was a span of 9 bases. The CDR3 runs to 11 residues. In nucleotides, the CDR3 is TGTGCCAGCTCATACACAGGAGAGCAGTTCTTC. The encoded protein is CASSYTGEQFF.

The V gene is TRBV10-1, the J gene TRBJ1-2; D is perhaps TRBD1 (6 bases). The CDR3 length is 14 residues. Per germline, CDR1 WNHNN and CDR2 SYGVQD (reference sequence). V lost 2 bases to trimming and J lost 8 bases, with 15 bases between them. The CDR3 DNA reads TGCGCCAGCAGTGAGGAACAGGGAGGGGCCGGCTACACCTTC. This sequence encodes CASSEEQGGAGYTF.

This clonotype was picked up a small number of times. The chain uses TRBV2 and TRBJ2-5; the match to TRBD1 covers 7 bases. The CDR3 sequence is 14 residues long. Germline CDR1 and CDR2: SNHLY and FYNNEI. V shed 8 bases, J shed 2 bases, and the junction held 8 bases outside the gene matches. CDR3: CASGSGQIQETQYF. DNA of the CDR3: TGTGCCAGCGGGTCGGGACAGATACAAGAGACCCAGTACTTC.

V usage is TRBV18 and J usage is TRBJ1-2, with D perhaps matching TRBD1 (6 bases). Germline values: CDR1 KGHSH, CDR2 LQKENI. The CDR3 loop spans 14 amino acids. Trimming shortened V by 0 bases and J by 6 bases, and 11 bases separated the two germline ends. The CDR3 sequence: CASSPPQGSHGYTF. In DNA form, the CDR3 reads TGTGCCAGCTCACCACCCCAGGGGAGCCATGGCTACACCTTC.

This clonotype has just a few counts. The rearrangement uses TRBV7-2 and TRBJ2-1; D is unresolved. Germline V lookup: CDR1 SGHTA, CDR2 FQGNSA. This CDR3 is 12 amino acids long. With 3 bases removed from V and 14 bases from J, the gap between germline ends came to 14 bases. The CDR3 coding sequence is TGTGCCAGCAGCTTTTTAGACCGCGGAAAGTTCTTC. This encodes CASSFLDRGKFF.

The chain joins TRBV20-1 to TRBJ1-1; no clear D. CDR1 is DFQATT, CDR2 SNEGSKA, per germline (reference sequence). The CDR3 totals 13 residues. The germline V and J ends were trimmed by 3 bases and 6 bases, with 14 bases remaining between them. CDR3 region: CSASRTLEAEAFF. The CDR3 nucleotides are TGCAGTGCTAGTCGTACCCTCGAGGCTGAAGCTTTCTTT.